This TCR beta chain was recovered during a study of T cell responses to AZD1222 COVID-19 vaccine. The study's findings and limits: Repertoires were obtained solely post-peak T cell response. Dominant at 160-218 and 743-854, vaccine-associated CD4 TCRs also spanned spike. With two AZD1222 doses given, Spike-specific TCR breadth and depth both rose.

This clone was recorded only once. Its matching antigen is unknown. Germline trimming cut 3 bases from V and 3 bases from J; bases unmatched to any gene: 4. The CDR3 runs 14 residues. CDR1 and CDR2 from the germline V gene are GTSNPN and SVGIG (reference sequence). Data came from immunoSEQ multiplex PCR; TCRdb stores just in-frame clones and leaves some out. Of 150,000 to 200,000 clones in the sample, around 87% were seen once. The receptor was derived from an adult in good health. The sample was peripheral blood, taken on day 0 of MenACWY control vaccination. The chain is built from TRBV30 and TRBJ1-3, with 8 positions matching TRBD1. As DNA, the CDR3 is TGTGCCTGGAGGAGGACAGGGAATGGAAACACCATATATTTT. This sequence encodes CAWRRTGNGNTIYF. Supplemented by reference TRBV30 and TRBJ1-3, the full variable domain reads SQTIHQWPATLVQPVGSPLSLECTVEGTSNPNLYWYRQAAGRGLQLLFYSVGIGQISSEVPQNLSASRPQDRQFILSSKKLLLSDSGFYLCAWRRTGNGNTIYFGEGSWLTVV.